This T cell receptor (beta chain) was found in a study of blood T cell repertoires in COVID-19. Study summary: Whether acute or convalescent, the COVID-19 samples came from the United States, Italy and Spain. Sources were T cells, B-cell-depleted T cells, or PBMCs; the material itself was cDNA or gDNA.

In the study's own analysis: The authors estimated nucleated cell counts from reference gene primer amplification. Here immunoSEQ multiplex PCR was the method, and the copy in TCRdb shows in-frame clones only, minus some. V, J and clone size are those of that table, while D and trimming were read from the DNA. In the table there are 120,000 or so clones, just under 80% of which are singletons. V shed 4 bases, J shed 7 bases, and the junction held 16 bases outside the gene matches. Looked up from germline, CDR1 is SGHKS and CDR2 is YYEKEE (reference sequence). The CDR3 spans 17 residues. This chain connects TRBV5-5 to TRBJ1-5; 8 bases are a match to TRBD1. Sample: peripheral blood. This sequence originates from a human donor in a cohort sampled during active COVID-19. CDR3 sequence reads: CASSTLPDRVVGQPQHF. CDR3 bases: TGTGCCAGCAGCACCTTACCGGACAGGGTGGTAGGGCAGCCCCAGCATTTT.